This TCR beta chain was obtained from a study of Ad26.COV2.S vaccination and SARS-CoV-2 variants. Study details: Donor was in the COV1001 Ad26.COV2.S trial arm. Once or twice, 56 days apart, Ad26.COV2.S was delivered intramuscularly.

As for treatment: about 20 received Ad26.COV2.S at low or high dose, single or two shots; about 5 received placebo; per-sample allocation not given. Following the first vaccine or placebo injection, samples were taken on day 63. An Ad26 vector carrying the Wuhan-strain SARS-CoV-2 spike served as the vaccine. Trimming removed 4 bases at V and 2 bases at J, with 13 bases between. This CDR3 is built from 15 residues. Germline V CDR1 and CDR2: SGHRS, YFSETQ. Generated by immunoSEQ multiplex PCR, the TCRdb table keeps only in-frame clones and is missing some. Among more than 300,000 clones listed, around 84% were seen once.

The sequence was collected from a person aged 18 to 65 who received the Ad26.COV2.S COVID-19 vaccine or a placebo. This specimen consisted of peripheral blood, obtained in a trial of Ad26.COV2.S vaccine versus placebo. The chain couples TRBV5-1 to TRBJ2-1; tentatively, D is TRBD2 (5 bases). CDR3 region: CASSAITGTYNEQFF. DNA of the CDR3: TGCGCCAGCAGCGCTATAACCGGGACCTACAATGAGCAGTTCTTC.